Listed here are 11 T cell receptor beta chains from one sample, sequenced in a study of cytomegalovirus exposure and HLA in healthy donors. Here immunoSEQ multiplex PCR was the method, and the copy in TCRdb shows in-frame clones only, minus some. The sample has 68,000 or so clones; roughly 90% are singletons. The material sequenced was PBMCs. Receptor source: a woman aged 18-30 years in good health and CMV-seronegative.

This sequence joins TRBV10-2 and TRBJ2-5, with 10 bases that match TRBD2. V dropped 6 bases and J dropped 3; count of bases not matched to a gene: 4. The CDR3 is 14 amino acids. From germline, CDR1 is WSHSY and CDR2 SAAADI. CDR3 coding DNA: TGCGCCAGCAGCCGGACTAGCGGTAAAGAGACCCAGTACTTC. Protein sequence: CASSRTSGKETQYF.

The CDR3 spells CAVKQPTRDSFPDTQYF. The CDR3 nucleotides read TGTGCCGTCAAACAACCGACCCGGGACTCTTTTCCAGATACGCAGTATTTT. V gene TRBV10-3 combines with J gene TRBJ2-3, with D perhaps TRBD2 (6 bases). This CDR3 has 17 residues. Trimming took 11 bases from V and 4 from J, leaving 28 bases between them. The germline gives CDR1 ENHRY, CDR2 SYGVKD.

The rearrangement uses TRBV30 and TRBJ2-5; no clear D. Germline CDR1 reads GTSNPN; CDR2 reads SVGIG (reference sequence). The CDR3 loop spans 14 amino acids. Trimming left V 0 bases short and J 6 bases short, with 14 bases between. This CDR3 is CAWSVAGSRQTQYF. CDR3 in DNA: TGTGCCTGGAGTGTGGCCGGGTCACGGCAGACCCAGTACTTC.

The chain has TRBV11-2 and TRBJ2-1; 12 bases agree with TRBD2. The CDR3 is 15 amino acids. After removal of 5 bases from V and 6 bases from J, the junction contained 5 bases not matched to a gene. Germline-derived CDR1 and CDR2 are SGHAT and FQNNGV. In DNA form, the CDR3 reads TGTGCCAGCAGCCCTAGCGGGAGGGCCCTCAATGAGCAGTTCTTC. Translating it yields CASSPSGRALNEQFF.

This chain's CDR3 is CASSLGGTSGYSYNEQFF. CDR3 DNA sequence: TGTGCCAGCAGCTTAGGAGGGACTAGCGGGTACTCCTACAATGAGCAGTTCTTC. The V gene is TRBV7-9, the J gene TRBJ2-1, with TRBD2 matching 12 bases. The germline V gene encodes CDR1 SEHNR and CDR2 FQNEAQ (reference sequence). The V gene end was trimmed by 1 base and the J gene end by 0 bases; junction bases not matched to a gene: 4. This CDR3 has 18 amino acids.

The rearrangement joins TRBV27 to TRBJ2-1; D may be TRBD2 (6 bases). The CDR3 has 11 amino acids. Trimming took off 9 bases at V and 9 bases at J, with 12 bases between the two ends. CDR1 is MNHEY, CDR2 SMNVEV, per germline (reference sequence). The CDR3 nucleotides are TGTGCCAGTGCGGGGAACGGTGAGCAGTTCTTC. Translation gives CASAGNGEQFF.

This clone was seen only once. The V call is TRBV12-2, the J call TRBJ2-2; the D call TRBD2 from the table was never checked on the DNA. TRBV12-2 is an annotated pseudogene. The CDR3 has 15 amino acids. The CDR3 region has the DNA TGTGCAAGTCGCTTAGGCCTAGCGTACACCGGGGAGCTGTTTTTT. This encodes CASRLGLAYTGELFF.

The CDR3 is CASSLGLAGREQFF. For the CDR3, the DNA is TGTGCCAGCAGCTTAGGGCTAGCGGGACGCGAGCAGTTCTTC. The chain recombines TRBV7-9 with TRBJ2-1; 9 nucleotides align to TRBD2. The germline gives CDR1 SEHNR, CDR2 FQNEAQ (reference sequence). With 1 base clipped from V and 10 bases from J, the junction kept 5 bases outside the gene matches. The CDR3 spans 14 residues.

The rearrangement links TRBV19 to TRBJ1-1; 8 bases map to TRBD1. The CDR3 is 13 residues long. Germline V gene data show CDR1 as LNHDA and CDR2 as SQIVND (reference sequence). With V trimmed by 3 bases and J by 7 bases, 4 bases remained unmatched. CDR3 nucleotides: TGTGCCAGTAGTATCGGACAGGGCATTGAAGCTTTCTTT. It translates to CASSIGQGIEAFF.

CDR3 sequence reads: CSVGGQGVAFF. The CDR3 bases are TGCAGCGTTGGAGGACAGGGGGTAGCTTTCTTT. The rearrangement links TRBV29-1 to TRBJ1-1; the match to TRBD1 covers 10 bases. This CDR3 is 11 amino acids long. The ends lost 4 bases at V and 10 bases at J; junction bases unmatched: 3. Germline CDR1 is SQVTM and CDR2 is ANQGSEA.

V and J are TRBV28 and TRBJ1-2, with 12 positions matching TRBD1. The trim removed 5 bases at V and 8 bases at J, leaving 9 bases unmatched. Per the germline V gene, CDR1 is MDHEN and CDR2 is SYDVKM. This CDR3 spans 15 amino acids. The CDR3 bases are TGTGCCAGCAGTCCCTGGGGACAGGGGGCTCAAGGCTACACCTTC. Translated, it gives CASSPWGQGAQGYTF.